Given below is one TCR beta chain in context. The data are from a study of CD8+CD57+ T cells in acquired aplastic anemia. Study context: The mean DNA yield obtained from sorted CD4+ and CD8+ cells came to about 3 ug. Healthy donor CD4+ samples were sequenced to a depth that averaged roughly 10 million reads.

The germline V gene encodes CDR1 MDHEN and CDR2 SYDVKM. V shed 1 base and J shed 11 bases, with 11 bases lying between them. CDR3 length: 12 amino acids. Genomic DNA, serving as template, underwent TCR beta VDJ and CDR3 profiling. In TCRdb, the reads were re-called with MiXCR into one record per CDR3 protein. The sample records roughly 80,000 distinct CDR3 sequences, more than 40% being singletons. V is TRBV28 and J is TRBJ1-1; a possible D gene is TRBD1 (5 bases). This TCR derives from a human donor in good health, serving as a control. Sample: sorted CD4+, CD8+, or CD8+CD57+ T cells (not recorded which) from PBMCs. The CDR3 reads CASSLSGRNAFF. Here the CDR3 DNA reads TGTGCCAGCAGTTTATCAGGGAGGAACGCTTTCTTT.